The source of this T cell receptor beta chain is a study of siplizumab effects on memory and regulatory T cells. Clones were sequenced by immunoSEQ multiplex PCR, and TCRdb holds only the in-frame ones, with some missing. The data show 90,000 to 150,000 clones, with 90% to 95% seen just once and about 0.16% held by the top ten. Germline loops: CDR1 SGHDN, CDR2 FVKESK. This CDR3 is 15 amino acids long. Trimming pared 1 base from V and 7 bases from J, leaving 14 bases between. Study-wide results and caveats: Mean Treg-derived proportions of mappable alloreactive CD4+ clones were 68.8% for siplizumab and around 30% for controls.

A remark on this clone: Its target is unknown.

This clonotype was obtained from a human donor in good health. Sequenced: non-Treg CD4+ T cells sorted from blood. The genes are TRBV14 and TRBJ2-1, with D perhaps TRBD2 (7 bases). This chain's CDR3 is CASSQAGGPWNEQFF. DNA for the CDR3: TGTGCCAGCAGCCAAGCCGGGGGGCCATGGAATGAGCAGTTCTTC.